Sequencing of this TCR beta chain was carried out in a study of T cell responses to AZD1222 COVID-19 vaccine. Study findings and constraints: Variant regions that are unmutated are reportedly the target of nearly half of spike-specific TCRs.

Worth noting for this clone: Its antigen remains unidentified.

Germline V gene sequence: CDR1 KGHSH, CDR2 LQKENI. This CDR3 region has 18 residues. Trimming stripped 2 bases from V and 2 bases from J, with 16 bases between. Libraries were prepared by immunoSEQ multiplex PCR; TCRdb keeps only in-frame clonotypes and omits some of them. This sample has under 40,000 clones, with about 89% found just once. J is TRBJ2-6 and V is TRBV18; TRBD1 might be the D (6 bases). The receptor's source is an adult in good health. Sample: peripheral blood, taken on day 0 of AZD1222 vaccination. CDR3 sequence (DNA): TGTGCCAGCTCACCAGAGCACAGGGAGAGGGCTGGGGCCAACGTCCTGACTTTC. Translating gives CASSPEHRERAGANVLTF.